The 16 T cell receptor beta chains listed next were all sequenced from one sample in a study of chemoradiotherapy in HPV16-positive cancers. Some clones are missing from TCRdb's copy, which holds only in-frame ones; the method was immunoSEQ multiplex PCR. The table records about 35,000 clones, approximately 90% of them present only once. The starting material was blood, obtained from a patient who underwent chemoradiotherapy. These receptors were obtained from a human donor with HPV-associated anogenital cancer.

V gene TRBV19 combines with J gene TRBJ1-2, with D tentatively TRBD1 (5 bases). Trimming took 4 bases from V and 3 from J, leaving 15 bases between them. The CDR3 is made up of 15 amino acids. CDR1 and CDR2 from the germline V gene are LNHDA and SQIVND (reference sequence). CDR3 nucleotides: TGTGCCAGTAGTAACCCGGGGGACGTAGACTATGGCTACACCTTC. Amino acids: CASSNPGDVDYGYTF.

This rearrangement joins TRBV2 to TRBJ2-3, with 7 bases fitting TRBD2. CDR1 and CDR2 from the germline V gene are SNHLY and FYNNEI. This CDR3 comprises 16 residues. With V trimmed by 4 bases and J by 2 bases, 9 bases remained unmatched. The CDR3 nucleotides are TGTGCCAGCAGTGGTTCAAGCGGGGCGATCACAGATACGCAGTATTTT. Protein sequence: CASSGSSGAITDTQYF.

V gene TRBV15 combines with J gene TRBJ2-7; TRBD2 might be the D (6 bases). The V gene's germline CDR1 is LNHNV and CDR2 YYDKDF (reference sequence). V gave up 0 bases and J gave up 3 bases, with 9 bases separating them. CDR3 length equals 14 residues. This CDR3 is CATSRDVRDYEQYF. The CDR3 DNA follows: TGTGCCACCAGCAGAGATGTGCGGGACTACGAGCAGTACTTC.

The chain links TRBV29-1 to TRBJ2-1; D unresolved. V dropped 2 bases and J dropped 16 bases, with 15 bases sitting between them. CDR1 SQVTM and CDR2 ANQGSEA come from the germline V gene. The CDR3 contains 11 residues. CDR3 DNA: TGCAGCGTTGAACGTCTAAACCTTCCCTTCTTC. It is translated as CSVERLNLPFF.

The chain combines TRBV7-2 with TRBJ2-1, with 8 bases matching TRBD2. Looked up from germline, CDR1 is SGHTA and CDR2 is FQGNSA. The CDR3 covers 16 residues. The J segment lost 4 bases and the V segment lost 5 bases, leaving 10 bases of the junction unmatched. The CDR3 is CASSRTPGGGYNEQFF. DNA for the CDR3: TGTGCCAGCAGCCGAACCCCCGGGGGGGGTTACAATGAGCAGTTCTTC.

V gene TRBV18 combines with J gene TRBJ1-1; weak D call: TRBD1 (6 bases). Per germline, CDR1 KGHSH and CDR2 LQKENI. The length of the CDR3 is 16 residues. Between the trimmed V and J ends, which lost 4 bases and 0 bases, there was a span of 15 bases. The CDR3 DNA follows: TGTGCCAGCTCACTTACCGCGGACAGCTTGAACACTGAAGCTTTCTTT. It codes for CASSLTADSLNTEAFF.

This chain joins TRBV4-1 and TRBJ2-5; 11 bases match TRBD2. Germline V gene lookup returns CDR1 MGHRA and CDR2 YSYEKL. V shed 1 base, J shed 5 bases, and the junction held 15 bases outside the gene matches. The CDR3 totals 19 residues. The CDR3 is CASSQGPLAGGPGWETQYF. Here the CDR3 DNA reads TGCGCCAGCAGCCAAGGTCCCCTAGCGGGGGGACCGGGTTGGGAGACCCAGTACTTC.

The chain is built from TRBV29-1 and TRBJ1-2; maybe TRBD1 (6 bases). Trimming shortened V by 4 bases and J by 4 bases, and 13 bases separated the two germline ends. CDR1 is SQVTM and CDR2 is ANQGSEA in the germline V gene. The CDR3 is made up of 13 amino acids. The CDR3 reads CSVVDSNFYGYTF. CDR3 DNA sequence: TGCAGCGTTGTGGACAGTAATTTCTATGGCTACACCTTC.

J is TRBJ1-6 and V is TRBV11-2; no clear D gene. The V and J ends lost 2 bases and 9 bases respectively, with 2 bases between them. From germline, CDR1 is SGHAT and CDR2 FQNNGV. The CDR3 totals 11 residues. The CDR3 coding sequence is TGTGCCAGCAGCTTATCTTCACCCCTCCACTTT. Its protein product is CASSLSSPLHF.

The chain employs TRBV19 and TRBJ1-4; D might be TRBD1 (6 bases). The CDR3 length is 13 residues. The V end was cut by 7 bases, the J end by 7 bases, with 13 bases between. Looked up from germline, CDR1 is LNHDA and CDR2 is SQIVND (reference sequence). The CDR3 spells CASTPGATEKLFF. In nucleotides, the CDR3 is TGTGCCAGTACACCGGGGGCGACTGAAAAACTGTTTTTT.

This chain connects TRBV19 to TRBJ1-1; D gene ambiguous. Germline V CDR1 and CDR2: LNHDA, SQIVND (reference sequence). The CDR3 contains 18 residues. V was pared by 3 bases and J by 0 bases, with 20 bases between. In DNA, the CDR3 is TGTGCCAGTAGTATCGGACGGACCTTACGAGGAATGAACACTGAAGCTTTCTTT. Translated: CASSIGRTLRGMNTEAFF.

The chain is built from TRBV2 and TRBJ2-2; 8 bases are a match to TRBD1. Germline V lookup: CDR1 SNHLY, CDR2 FYNNEI. J gave up 5 bases and V 6 bases, and 8 bases lay outside the gene matches. The CDR3 loop spans 15 amino acids. The DNA of the CDR3 is TGTGCCAGCAGGGGACAGGCGCGAATTACCGGGGAGCTGTTTTTT. Translating gives CASRGQARITGELFF.

CDR3 sequence reads: CASSPRSSNTEAFF. The CDR3 DNA reads TGTGCCAGCAGCCCAAGGTCCTCGAACACTGAAGCTTTCTTT. The V and J genes are TRBV5-8 and TRBJ1-1; D is unresolved. This CDR3 region has 14 residues. Trimming removed 4 bases at V and 1 base at J, with 11 bases between. Germline V gives CDR1 SGHTS, CDR2 YDEGEE.

The CDR3 DNA reads TGTGCCAGCAAGAAGGGCGGGGACACTGAAGCTTTCTTT. Its protein product is CASKKGGDTEAFF. The chain carries TRBV9 and TRBJ1-1; D call uncertain. CDR3 length: 13 amino acids. Germline CDR1 SGDLS, CDR2 YYNGEE. Trimming took off 6 bases at V and 3 bases at J, with 12 bases between the two ends.

The J gene is TRBJ1-5, the V gene TRBV19; D call uncertain. Germline CDR1 and CDR2: LNHDA and SQIVND (reference sequence). This CDR3 contains 15 residues. Trimming removed 0 bases at V and 4 bases at J, with 10 bases between. The CDR3 DNA reads TGTGCCAGTAGTATAGATATGGTGGGGAATCAGCCCCAGCATTTT. Translation: CASSIDMVGNQPQHF.

The rearrangement joins TRBV6-1 to TRBJ2-1; tentatively, D is TRBD1 (6 bases). Germline assignment: CDR1 MNHNS and CDR2 SASEGT. V was trimmed by 10 bases and J by 7 bases, leaving 11 bases between them. This CDR3 is built from 11 residues. CDR3 in amino acids: CATGAVNEQFF. The CDR3 nucleotides read TGTGCCACAGGGGCAGTAAATGAGCAGTTCTTC.